This is a list of T cell receptor beta chains from one sample in a study of blood T cell repertoires in COVID-19. Sequencing was performed with immunoSEQ multiplex PCR; in TCRdb, only in-frame clones are kept and a portion is missing. Altogether 100,000 or so clones are present, approximately 86% being singletons, with the ten largest covering about 11%. The source material was peripheral blood. The receptors were gathered from a man between 65 and 85 years old with active or convalescent COVID-19. The CDR3 runs from the conserved cysteine through the conserved F or W. A D gene is named only where the DNA matches it firmly. Clone size is not always given. Where it is, it says once, few, many or a class for expanded clones.

v_call,d_call,clone_size,j_call,cdr3_aa,cdr3_nt
TRBV5-1,TRBD1,-,TRBJ2-1,CASSGGQVRSEQFF,TGCGCCAGCAGCGGAGGACAGGTTAGAAGTGAGCAGTTCTTC
TRBV21-1,-,-,TRBJ2-1,CASRKGYPRSYNEQFF,TGTGCCAGCAGGAAAGGGTACCCCCGGAGCTACAATGAGCAGTTCTTC
TRBV5-1,-,-,TRBJ2-3,CASRLGPGGTDTQYF,TGCGCCAGCAGACTTGGCCCAGGGGGCACAGATACGCAGTATTTT
TRBV3-1/TRBV3-2,-,-,TRBJ2-3,CASSQVSGTRPSDTQYF,TGTGCCAGCAGCCAAGTCTCCGGGACAAGGCCCTCAGATACGCAGTATTTT
TRBV10-1,-,-,TRBJ1-1,CATILLPGLQGTEAFF,TGCGCCACGATACTCCTACCGGGACTCCAAGGCACTGAAGCTTTCTTT
TRBV6-2/TRBV6-3,TRBD2,-,TRBJ2-7,CASSYYGGGLSYEQYF,TGTGCCAGCAGTTACTACGGGGGGGGGCTTTCCTACGAGCAGTACTTC
TRBV27,-,-,TRBJ2-3,CASGDTQYF,TGTGCCTCCGGGGATACGCAGTATTTT
TRBV5-1,TRBD1,-,TRBJ1-4,CASSFGQGTEKLFF,TGCGCCAGCAGCTTTGGACAGGGGACTGAAAAACTGTTTTTT
TRBV6-6,TRBD1,few,TRBJ1-2,CASSRGQGPYYGYTF,TGTGCCAGCAGCCGGGGACAGGGGCCTTACTATGGCTACACCTTC
TRBV30,TRBD2,-,TRBJ2-3,CAWSLAGGRDTQYF,TGTGCCTGGAGTCTAGCGGGGGGCCGGGATACGCAGTATTTT
TRBV5-6,-,-,TRBJ1-5,CASSLVPRGQPQHF,TGTGCCAGCAGCTTGGTCCCCAGGGGACAGCCCCAGCATTTT
TRBV18,TRBD1,-,TRBJ2-2,CASSDREPGELFF,TGTGCCAGCTCGGACAGGGAGCCCGGGGAGCTGTTTTTT
TRBV19,TRBD1,-,TRBJ2-1,CASSTGQGNEQFF,TGTGCCAGTAGTACCGGACAGGGGAATGAGCAGTTCTTC
TRBV7-2,-,once,TRBJ1-6,CASSSTRRSSYNSPLHF,TGTGCCAGCAGCTCTACTAGGCGAAGCTCCTATAATTCACCCCTCCACTTT
TRBV19,TRBD1,few,TRBJ1-5,CATRDSLYSNQPQHF,TGTGCCACCCGGGACAGCCTTTATAGCAATCAGCCCCAGCATTTT
TRBV6-5,-,-,TRBJ1-6,CASRLSGGWSPLHF,TGTGCCAGCAGACTAAGCGGGGGTTGGTCACCCCTCCACTTT
TRBV5-4,-,-,TRBJ2-1,CASSYNYNEQFF,TGTGCCAGCAGTTATAACTACAATGAGCAGTTCTTC
TRBV27,-,-,TRBJ1-5,CASSLNGGPQHF,TGTGCCAGCAGTTTAAACGGAGGGCCCCAGCATTTT
TRBV5-1,-,-,TRBJ2-6,CASSLDRTGANVLTF,TGCGCCAGCAGCTTGGACAGGACTGGGGCCAACGTCCTGACTTTC
TRBV27,-,-,TRBJ2-5,CASSPGWGRETQYF,TGTGCCAGCAGTCCGGGGTGGGGGCGAGAGACCCAGTACTTC
TRBV6-5,-,-,TRBJ1-4,CASSYAEGEKLFF,TGTGCCAGCAGTTACGCGGAGGGCGAAAAACTGTTTTTT
TRBV11-3,-,-,TRBJ2-3,CASSLPATRDTQYF,TGTGCCAGCAGCTTACCCGCGACTAGAGATACGCAGTATTTT
TRBV20-1,TRBD1,many,TRBJ1-5,CSASRQGGSNQPQHF,TGCAGTGCTAGTAGACAGGGGGGGAGCAATCAGCCCCAGCATTTT
TRBV18,-,-,TRBJ2-3,CASSQGPTTDTQYF,TGTGCCAGCTCACAGGGGCCCACCACAGATACGCAGTATTTT
TRBV4-2,TRBD1,-,TRBJ1-2,CASSQGDRLNYGYTF,TGTGCCAGCAGCCAGGGGGACAGGCTTAACTATGGCTACACCTTC
TRBV29-1,TRBD2,-,TRBJ2-2,CSVGIAGLGGEELFF,TGCAGCGTTGGCATAGCGGGACTGGGGGGGGAGGAGCTGTTTTTT
TRBV11-2,-,few,TRBJ2-1,CASSLNGGTNNEQFF,TGTGCCAGCAGCTTAAACGGGGGAACTAACAATGAGCAGTTCTTC
TRBV7-2,-,-,TRBJ1-2,CASSLRQLKHGYTF,TGTGCCAGCAGCTTGCGGCAGCTCAAACATGGCTACACCTTC
TRBV18,-,-,TRBJ1-2,CASSGANYGYTF,TGTGCCAGCTCAGGAGCGAACTATGGCTACACCTTC